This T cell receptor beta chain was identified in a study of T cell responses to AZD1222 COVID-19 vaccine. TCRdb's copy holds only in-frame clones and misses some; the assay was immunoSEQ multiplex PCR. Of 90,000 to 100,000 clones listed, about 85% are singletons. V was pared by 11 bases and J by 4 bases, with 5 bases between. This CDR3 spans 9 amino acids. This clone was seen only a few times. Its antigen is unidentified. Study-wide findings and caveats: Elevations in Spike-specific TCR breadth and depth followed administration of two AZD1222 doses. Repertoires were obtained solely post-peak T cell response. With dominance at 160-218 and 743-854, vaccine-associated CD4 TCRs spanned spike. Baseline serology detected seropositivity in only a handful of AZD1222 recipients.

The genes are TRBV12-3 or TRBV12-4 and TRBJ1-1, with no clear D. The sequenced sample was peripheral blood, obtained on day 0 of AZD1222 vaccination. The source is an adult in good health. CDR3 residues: CASGTEAFF. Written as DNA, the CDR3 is TGTGCCTCTGGCACTGAAGCTTTCTTT.